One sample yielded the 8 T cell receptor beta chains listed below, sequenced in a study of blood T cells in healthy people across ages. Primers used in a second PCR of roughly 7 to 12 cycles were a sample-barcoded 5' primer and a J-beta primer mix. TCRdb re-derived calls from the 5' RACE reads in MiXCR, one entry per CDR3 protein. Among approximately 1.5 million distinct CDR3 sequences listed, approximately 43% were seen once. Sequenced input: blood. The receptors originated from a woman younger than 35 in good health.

The chain's CDR3 is CSARDRRKAQKLFF. The CDR3, as DNA: TGCAGTGCTAGGGATCGAAGGAAAGCCCAAAAACTGTTTTTT. The rearrangement uses TRBV20-1 and TRBJ1-4, with D uncertain. CDR3 length: 14 residues. Deletions cut 3 bases from V and 9 bases from J, with 17 bases between. Germline V gene sequence: CDR1 DFQATT, CDR2 SNEGSKA (reference sequence).

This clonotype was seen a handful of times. The chain's CDR3 is CASSFPGQGMKTQYF. For the CDR3, the DNA is TGTGCCAGCAGCTTTCCGGGACAGGGTATGAAGACCCAGTACTTC. The chain is built from TRBV7-9 and TRBJ2-5, with 9 bases aligning to TRBD1. The CDR3 is 15 amino acids. The V gene's germline CDR1 is SEHNR and CDR2 FQNEAQ (reference sequence). V shed 3 bases, J shed 6 bases, and the junction held 8 bases outside the gene matches.

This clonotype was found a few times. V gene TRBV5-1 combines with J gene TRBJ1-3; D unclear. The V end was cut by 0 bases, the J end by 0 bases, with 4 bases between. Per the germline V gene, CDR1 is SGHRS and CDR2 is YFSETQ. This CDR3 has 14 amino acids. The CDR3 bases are TGCGCCAGCAGCTTGGATGGCTCTGGAAACACCATATATTTT. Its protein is CASSLDGSGNTIYF. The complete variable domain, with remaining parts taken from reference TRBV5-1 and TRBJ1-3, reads KAGVTQTPRYLIKTRGQQVTLSCSPISGHRSVSWYQQTPGQGLQFLFEYFSETQRNKGNFPGRFSGRQFSNSRSEMNVSTLELGDSALYLCASSLDGSGNTIYFGEGSWLTVV.

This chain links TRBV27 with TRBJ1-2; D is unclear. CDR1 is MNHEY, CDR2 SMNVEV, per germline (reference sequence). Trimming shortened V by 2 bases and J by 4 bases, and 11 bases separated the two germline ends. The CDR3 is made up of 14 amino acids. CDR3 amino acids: CASSLRPGPYGYTF. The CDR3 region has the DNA TGTGCCAGCAGTTTAAGACCGGGTCCCTATGGCTACACCTTC.

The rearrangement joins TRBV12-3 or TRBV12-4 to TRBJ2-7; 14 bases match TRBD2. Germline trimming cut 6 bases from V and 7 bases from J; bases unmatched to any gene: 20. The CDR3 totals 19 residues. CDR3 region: CASSPGLAGEPDSYNEQYF. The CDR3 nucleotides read TGTGCCAGCAGCCCGGGACTAGCGGGAGAACCCGATTCCTACAATGAGCAGTACTTC.

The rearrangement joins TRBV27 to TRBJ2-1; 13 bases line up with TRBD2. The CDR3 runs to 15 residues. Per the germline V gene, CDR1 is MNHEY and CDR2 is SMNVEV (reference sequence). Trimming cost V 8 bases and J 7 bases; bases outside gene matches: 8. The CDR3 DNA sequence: TGTGCCAGCGAACCGGGACTAGCGGGGTCAAATGAGCAGTTCTTC. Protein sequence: CASEPGLAGSNEQFF.

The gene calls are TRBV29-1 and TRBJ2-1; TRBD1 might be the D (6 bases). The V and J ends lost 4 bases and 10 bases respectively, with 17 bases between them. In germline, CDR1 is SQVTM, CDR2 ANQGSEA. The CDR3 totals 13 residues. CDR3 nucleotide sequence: TGCAGCGTTGTCCGATTAACCGGGACAGAGCAGTTCTTC. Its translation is CSVVRLTGTEQFF.

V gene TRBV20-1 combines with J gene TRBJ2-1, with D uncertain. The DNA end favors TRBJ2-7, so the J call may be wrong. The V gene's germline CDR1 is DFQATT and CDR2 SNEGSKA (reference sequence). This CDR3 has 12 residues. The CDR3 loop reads CSARVQINEQYF. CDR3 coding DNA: TGCAGTGCTAGAGTTCAAATCAATGAGCAGTACTTC.